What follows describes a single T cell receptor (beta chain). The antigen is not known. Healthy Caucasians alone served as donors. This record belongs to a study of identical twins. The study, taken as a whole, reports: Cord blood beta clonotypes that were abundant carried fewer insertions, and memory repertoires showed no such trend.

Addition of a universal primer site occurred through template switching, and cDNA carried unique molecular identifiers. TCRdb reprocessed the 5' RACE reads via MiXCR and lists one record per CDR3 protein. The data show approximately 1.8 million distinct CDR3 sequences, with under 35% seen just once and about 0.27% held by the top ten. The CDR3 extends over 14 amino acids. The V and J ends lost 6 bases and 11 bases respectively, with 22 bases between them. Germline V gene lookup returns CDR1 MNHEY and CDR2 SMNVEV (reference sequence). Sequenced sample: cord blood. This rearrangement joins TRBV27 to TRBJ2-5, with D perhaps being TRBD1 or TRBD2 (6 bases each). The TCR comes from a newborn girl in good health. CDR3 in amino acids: CASSRSGANNEQYF. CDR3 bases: TGTGCCAGCAGCCGATCGGGGGCTAACAATGAGCAGTACTTC.